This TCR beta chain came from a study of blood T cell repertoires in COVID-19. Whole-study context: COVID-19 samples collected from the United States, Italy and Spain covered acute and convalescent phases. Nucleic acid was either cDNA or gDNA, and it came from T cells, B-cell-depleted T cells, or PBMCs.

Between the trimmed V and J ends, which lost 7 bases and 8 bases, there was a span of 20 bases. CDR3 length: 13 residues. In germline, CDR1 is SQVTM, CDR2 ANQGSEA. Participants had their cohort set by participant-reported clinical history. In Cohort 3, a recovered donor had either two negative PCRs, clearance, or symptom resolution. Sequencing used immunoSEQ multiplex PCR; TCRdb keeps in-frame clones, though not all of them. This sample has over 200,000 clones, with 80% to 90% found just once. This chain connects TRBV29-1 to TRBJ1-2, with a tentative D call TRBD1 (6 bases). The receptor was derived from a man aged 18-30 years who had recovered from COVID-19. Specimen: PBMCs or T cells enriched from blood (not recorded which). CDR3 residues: CSAVYRVNRGYTF. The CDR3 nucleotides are TGCAGCGCCGTGTACAGGGTTAATCGAGGCTACACCTTC.